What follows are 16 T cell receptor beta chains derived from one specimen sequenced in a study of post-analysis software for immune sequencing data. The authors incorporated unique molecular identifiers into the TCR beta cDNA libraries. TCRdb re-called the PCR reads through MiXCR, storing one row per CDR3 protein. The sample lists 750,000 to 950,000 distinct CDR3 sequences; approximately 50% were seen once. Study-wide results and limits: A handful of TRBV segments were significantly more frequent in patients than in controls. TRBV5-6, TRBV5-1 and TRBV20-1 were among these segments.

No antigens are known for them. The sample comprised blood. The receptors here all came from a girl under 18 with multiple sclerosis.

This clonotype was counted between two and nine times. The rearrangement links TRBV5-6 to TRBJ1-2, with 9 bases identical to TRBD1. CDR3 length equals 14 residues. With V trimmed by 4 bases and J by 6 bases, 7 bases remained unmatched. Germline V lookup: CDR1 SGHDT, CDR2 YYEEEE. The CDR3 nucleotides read TGTGCCAGCAGCCAGGACAGGGGACGGAATGGCTACACCTTC. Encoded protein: CASSQDRGRNGYTF.

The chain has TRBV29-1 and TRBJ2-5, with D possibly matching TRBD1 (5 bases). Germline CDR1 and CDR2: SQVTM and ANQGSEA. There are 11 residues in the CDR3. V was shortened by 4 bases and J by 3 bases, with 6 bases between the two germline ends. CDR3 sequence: CSVGQKETQYF. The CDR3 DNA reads TGCAGCGTTGGACAGAAAGAGACCCAGTACTTC.

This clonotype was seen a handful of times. The CDR3 nucleotides read TGCAGCGTGAGCCCCAGGGACTCCTACGAGCAGTACTTC. As protein: CSVSPRDSYEQYF. The V and J genes are TRBV29-1 and TRBJ2-7; the D gene is possibly TRBD1 (5 bases). Germline V CDR1 and CDR2: SQVTM, ANQGSEA. V was shortened by 6 bases and J by 0 bases, with 12 bases between the two germline ends. The CDR3 spans 13 residues.

Written as DNA, the CDR3 is TGCGCCAGCAGCGTTCGCGCGGGATTAGAGACCCAGTACTTC. The encoded protein is CASSVRAGLETQYF. The V and J genes are TRBV5-1 and TRBJ2-5; the D gene is possibly TRBD2 (6 bases). The CDR3 consists of 14 residues. V was shortened by 4 bases and J by 4 bases, with 14 bases between the two germline ends. CDR1 is SGHRS, CDR2 YFSETQ, per germline.

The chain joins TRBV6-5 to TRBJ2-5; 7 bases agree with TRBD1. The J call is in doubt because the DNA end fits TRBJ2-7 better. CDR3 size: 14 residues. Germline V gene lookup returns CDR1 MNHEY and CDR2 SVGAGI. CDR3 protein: CASSYRTGNYEQYF. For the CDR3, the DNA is TGTGCCAGCAGTTACCGGACAGGAAACTACGAGCAGTACTTC.

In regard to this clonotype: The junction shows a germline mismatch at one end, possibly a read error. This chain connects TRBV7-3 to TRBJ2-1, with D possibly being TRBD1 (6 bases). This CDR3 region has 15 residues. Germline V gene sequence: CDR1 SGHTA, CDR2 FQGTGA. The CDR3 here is CASSLTRGPYNEQFF. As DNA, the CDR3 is TGTGCCAGCAGCCTAACCAGGGGACCATACAATGAGCAGTTCTTC.

In nucleotides, the CDR3 is TGTGCCAGCAGCTTATGGCTTGCAGAGACCCAGTACTTC. Residues: CASSLWLAETQYF. The rearrangement links TRBV7-3 to TRBJ2-5; D is uncertain. CDR3 size: 13 residues. V gave up 2 bases and J gave up 4 bases, with 8 bases separating them. Looked up from germline, CDR1 is SGHTA and CDR2 is FQGTGA.

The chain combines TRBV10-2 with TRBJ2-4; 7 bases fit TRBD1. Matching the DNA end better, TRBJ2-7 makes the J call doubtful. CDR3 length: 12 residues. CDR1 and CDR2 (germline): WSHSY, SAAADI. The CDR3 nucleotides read TGCGCCAGCAGGGGGACAGCCTACGAGCAGTACTTC. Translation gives CASRGTAYEQYF.

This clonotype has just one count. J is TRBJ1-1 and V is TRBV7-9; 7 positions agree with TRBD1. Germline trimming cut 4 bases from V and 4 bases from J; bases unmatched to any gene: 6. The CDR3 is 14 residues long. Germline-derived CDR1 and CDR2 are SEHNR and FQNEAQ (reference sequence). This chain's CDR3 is CASSSDRDSTEAFF. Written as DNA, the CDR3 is TGTGCCAGCAGCTCCGACAGGGATAGCACTGAAGCTTTCTTT.

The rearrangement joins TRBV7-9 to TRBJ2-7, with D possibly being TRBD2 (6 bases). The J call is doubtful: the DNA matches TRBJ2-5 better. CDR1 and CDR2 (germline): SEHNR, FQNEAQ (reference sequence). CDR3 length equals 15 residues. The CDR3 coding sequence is TGTGCCAGCAGCGTACCGGGACTCCTTCAAGAGACCCAGTACTTC. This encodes CASSVPGLLQETQYF.

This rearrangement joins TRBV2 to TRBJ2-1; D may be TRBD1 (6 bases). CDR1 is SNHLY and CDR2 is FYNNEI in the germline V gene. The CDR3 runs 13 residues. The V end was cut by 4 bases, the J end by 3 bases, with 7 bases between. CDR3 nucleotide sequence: TGTGCCAGCAGTGGACAGGTCTACAATGAGCAGTTCTTC. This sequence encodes CASSGQVYNEQFF.

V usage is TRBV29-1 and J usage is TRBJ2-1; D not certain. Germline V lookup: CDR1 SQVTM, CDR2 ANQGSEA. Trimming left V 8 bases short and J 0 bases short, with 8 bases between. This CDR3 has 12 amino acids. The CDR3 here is CSLYSSYNEQFF. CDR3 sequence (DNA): TGCAGCCTTTATAGCTCCTACAATGAGCAGTTCTTC.

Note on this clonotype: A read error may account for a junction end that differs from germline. CDR3 in DNA: TGTGCCGGCAGCGCGGGGGGGCGCCACGAATATCCCGCCAAAAACATTCAGTACTTC. Amino acid sequence: CAGSAGGRHEYPAKNIQYF. The chain recombines TRBV7-8 with TRBJ2-4; TRBD2 agrees at 9 bases. The CDR3 consists of 19 residues. The germline CDR1 and CDR2 sequences are SGHVS and FQNEAQ.

In DNA, the CDR3 is TGTGCCAGCAGCCCCCGGGACTGGCGGGACACTGAAGCTTTCTTT. Translation: CASSPRDWRDTEAFF. The chain employs TRBV7-9 and TRBJ1-1, with D possibly being TRBD1 (5 bases). Germline values: CDR1 SEHNR, CDR2 FQNEAQ (reference sequence). V shed 5 bases and J shed 3 bases, with 16 bases lying between them. This CDR3 has 15 amino acids.

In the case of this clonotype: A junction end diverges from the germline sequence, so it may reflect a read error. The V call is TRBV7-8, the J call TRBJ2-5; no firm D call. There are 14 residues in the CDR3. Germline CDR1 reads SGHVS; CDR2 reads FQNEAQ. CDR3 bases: TGCGCCAGCAGCCCTCGTAGAGTCCAAGAGACCCAGTACTTC. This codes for CASSPRRVQETQYF.

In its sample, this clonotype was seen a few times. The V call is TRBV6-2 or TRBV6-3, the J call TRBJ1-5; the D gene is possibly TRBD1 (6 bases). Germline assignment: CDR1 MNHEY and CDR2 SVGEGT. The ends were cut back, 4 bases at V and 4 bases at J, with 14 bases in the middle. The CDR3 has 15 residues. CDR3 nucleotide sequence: TGTGCCAGCAGTTTAGGGGGTTGGGAGAATCAGCCCCAGCATTTT. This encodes CASSLGGWENQPQHF.